This passage covers 18 T cell receptor beta chains from one sample sequenced in a study of shared clonotypes between healthy human individuals. Assay used: immunoSEQ multiplex PCR; TCRdb lists only in-frame clones, some missing. This repertoire shows a few million clones, 93% found once; its top ten account for 0.35% to 0.45%. The sequenced material came from naive CD4+ T cells from PBMCs. Stated subset: CD45RA+ positively selected. The source is a man aged 18 to 29 in good health. Some clones in this sample may be carry-over from other donors' samples.

The chain recombines TRBV9 with TRBJ2-7; 12 bases are a match to TRBD2. Germline V lookup: CDR1 SGDLS, CDR2 YYNGEE. V trimming: 4 bases; J trimming: 3 bases; junction bases outside the gene matches: 11. The CDR3 is made up of 17 amino acids. Here the CDR3 reads CASSPRLAGVPLYEQYF. In DNA form, the CDR3 reads TGTGCCAGCAGCCCACGACTAGCGGGGGTCCCACTCTACGAGCAGTACTTC.

The chain recombines TRBV11-3 with TRBJ2-5, with 7 bases identical to TRBD1. This CDR3 contains 14 residues. V shed 3 bases and J 3 bases; nucleotides not matched to a gene: 4. The V gene's germline CDR1 is SGHNT and CDR2 YENEEA. CDR3 in DNA: TGTGCCAGCAGCTTTGGTACAGGGGAAGAGACCCAGTACTTC. This sequence encodes CASSFGTGEETQYF.

V gene TRBV5-1 combines with J gene TRBJ2-7; the D gene is possibly TRBD1 (5 bases). Trimming stripped 5 bases from V and 5 bases from J, with 14 bases between. The germline gives CDR1 SGHRS, CDR2 YFSETQ. This CDR3 has 13 amino acids. CDR3 in DNA: TGCGCCAGCAGGTGGAAGGGGCAGGACGAGCAGTACTTC. Residues: CASRWKGQDEQYF. Variable domain in full (rest from reference TRBV5-1 and TRBJ2-7): KAGVTQTPRYLIKTRGQQVTLSCSPISGHRSVSWYQQTPGQGLQFLFEYFSETQRNKGNFPGRFSGRQFSNSRSEMNVSTLELGDSALYLCASRWKGQDEQYFGPGTRLTVT.

This clone was seen just once. The chain couples TRBV6-4 to TRBJ2-1; D is undetermined. V was trimmed by 4 bases and J by 0 bases, leaving 10 bases between them. CDR1 is MRHNA and CDR2 is SNTAGT in the germline V gene. The CDR3 is 15 amino acids. DNA of the CDR3: TGTGCCAGCAGTGTTTTAGGTAGCTCCTACAATGAGCAGTTCTTC. It is translated as CASSVLGSSYNEQFF.

The chain employs TRBV7-2 and TRBJ1-5; D not certain. The CDR3 is 13 residues long. V was pared by 5 bases and J by 10 bases, with 15 bases between. Germline lookup yields CDR1 SGHTA and CDR2 FQGNSA. CDR3 nucleotides: TGTGCCAGCAGCCTAGGGCCTAATTTTCCCCAGCATTTT. Translation gives CASSLGPNFPQHF.

This sequence joins TRBV11-2 and TRBJ1-3, with D maybe TRBD1 (5 bases). From germline, CDR1 is SGHAT and CDR2 FQNNGV. The CDR3 is 18 amino acids. Deletions cut 0 bases from V and 2 bases from J, with 17 bases between. The CDR3 DNA reads TGTGCCAGCAGCTTAGATTTGGTCAGGGTCTTCGCTGGAAACACCATATATTTT. It encodes CASSLDLVRVFAGNTIYF.

About this clone itself: The sample holds other DNA sequences that translate to the same CDR3. V is TRBV5-1 and J is TRBJ1-2; D might be TRBD1 (5 bases). The CDR3 spans 12 residues. Germline assignment: CDR1 SGHRS and CDR2 YFSETQ. The V gene lost 0 bases and the J gene lost 8 bases, with 8 bases spanning the gap. The chain's CDR3 is CASSLAQGGYTF. CDR3 coding DNA: TGCGCCAGCAGCTTGGCCCAGGGAGGCTACACCTTC. The full variable domain, completed using reference TRBV5-1 and TRBJ1-2, is KAGVTQTPRYLIKTRGQQVTLSCSPISGHRSVSWYQQTPGQGLQFLFEYFSETQRNKGNFPGRFSGRQFSNSRSEMNVSTLELGDSALYLCASSLAQGGYTFGSGTRLTVV.

CDR3 protein: CASSLTTGRSPEQYF. CDR3 DNA sequence: TGCGCCAGCAGCTTAACTACGGGACGGTCCCCAGAGCAGTACTTC. This chain links TRBV5-1 with TRBJ2-7; D is tentatively TRBD1 or TRBD2 (5 bases each). This CDR3 has 15 amino acids. The V gene lost 2 bases and the J gene lost 7 bases, with 19 bases spanning the gap. Germline CDR1 is SGHRS and CDR2 is YFSETQ.

The chain employs TRBV30 and TRBJ2-7; D not resolved. Germline CDR1 GTSNPN, CDR2 SVGIG (reference sequence). The germline V and J ends were trimmed by 0 bases and 3 bases, with 12 bases remaining between them. The CDR3 is 14 residues long. As DNA, the CDR3 is TGTGCCTGGAGTGTAGGGCAGCAGAACTACGAGCAGTACTTC. Protein product: CAWSVGQQNYEQYF.

V and J are TRBV7-2 and TRBJ2-5; the D gene is possibly TRBD2 (6 bases). Germline assignment: CDR1 SGHTA and CDR2 FQGNSA. Deletions cut 1 base from V and 5 bases from J, with 17 bases between. This CDR3 is built from 16 residues. The CDR3 coding sequence is TGTGCCAGCAGCTTAGAAACCGGGAGTTCTGCCGAGACCCAGTACTTC. Protein: CASSLETGSSAETQYF.

The rearrangement joins TRBV7-6 to TRBJ2-3; D is undetermined. The V end lost 0 bases, the J end lost 3 bases, and 7 bases lay between the germline ends. This CDR3 region has 14 residues. Germline CDR1 reads SGHVS; CDR2 reads FNYEAQ. In nucleotides, the CDR3 is TGTGCCAGCAGCTTAGCGCAGCCAACAGATACGCAGTATTTT. Translated: CASSLAQPTDTQYF. Drawing the rest from reference TRBV7-6 and TRBJ2-3, the complete variable domain is GAGVSQSPRYKVTKRGQDVALRCDPISGHVSLYWYRQALGQGPEFLTYFNYEAQQDKSGLPNDRFSAERPEGSISTLTIQRTEQRDSAMYRCASSLAQPTDTQYFGPGTRLTVL.

J is TRBJ2-2 and V is TRBV15; TRBD2 agrees at 14 bases. V was clipped by 4 bases and J by 1 base; unmatched bases: 11. CDR3 size: 20 residues. CDR1 is LNHNV, CDR2 YYDKDF, per germline (reference sequence). CDR3 region: CATSTQPPGLAGVNTGELFF. The CDR3, as DNA: TGTGCCACCAGCACACAACCCCCGGGACTAGCGGGGGTGAACACCGGGGAGCTGTTTTTT.

CDR3: CASRSGPGNTIYF. The CDR3 DNA reads as TGCGCCAGCAGGAGCGGTCCCGGAAACACCATATATTTT. The rearrangement links TRBV10-1 to TRBJ1-3; D is unresolved. This CDR3 is 13 amino acids long. The germline V and J ends were trimmed by 6 bases and 4 bases, with 10 bases remaining between them. The V gene's germline CDR1 is WNHNN and CDR2 SYGVQD (reference sequence).

This chain connects TRBV18 to TRBJ2-7; possibly TRBD1 for D (5 bases). The CDR3 runs to 15 residues. Germline V lookup: CDR1 KGHSH, CDR2 LQKENI. V was pared by 0 bases and J by 4 bases, with 13 bases between. Written as DNA, the CDR3 is TGTGCCAGCTCACCACCCAGGGCTAGTTCTTACGAGCAGTACTTC. Its protein is CASSPPRASSYEQYF.

CDR3: CASSLTRETQYF. CDR3 in DNA: TGTGCCAGCAGCTTGACCCGGGAGACCCAGTACTTC. The chain recombines TRBV5-5 with TRBJ2-5, with D unclear. The CDR3 spans 12 residues. In germline, CDR1 is SGHKS, CDR2 YYEKEE (reference sequence). The V end lost 1 base, the J end lost 5 bases, and 6 bases lay between the germline ends.

About this clone: This may be a read error: a much more frequent sequence differs by one nucleotide. The same CDR3 is also encoded by other DNA sequences in this sample. V usage is TRBV7-9 and J usage is TRBJ2-1; possible D gene TRBD1, 6 bases. The CDR3 covers 12 residues. CDR1 and CDR2 (germline): SEHNR, FQNEAQ (reference sequence). Trimming took off 5 bases at V and 5 bases at J, with 7 bases between the two ends. CDR3 coding DNA: TGTGCCAGCAGCCGGACAGACAATGAGCAGTTCTTC. Translation gives CASSRTDNEQFF.

V gene TRBV19 combines with J gene TRBJ2-1; maybe TRBD1 (6 bases). The V gene's germline CDR1 is LNHDA and CDR2 SQIVND (reference sequence). The length of the CDR3 is 12 residues. Trimming removed 4 bases at V and 12 bases at J, with 13 bases between. This chain's CDR3 is CASSRDQGTQFF. The CDR3 DNA reads as TGTGCCAGTAGTAGAGATCAGGGGACGCAGTTCTTC.

V is TRBV30 and J is TRBJ1-1; 7 bases agree with TRBD1. The junction had 6 bases not matched to a gene; V was cut back by 5 bases and J by 0 bases. The CDR3 loop spans 14 amino acids. Germline V gene lookup returns CDR1 GTSNPN and CDR2 SVGIG (reference sequence). The CDR3 spells CAWELGTVNTEAFF. The CDR3 DNA reads TGTGCCTGGGAACTAGGGACAGTGAACACTGAAGCTTTCTTT.